This TCR beta chain came from a study of T cell repertoires in cytomegalovirus infection. Study-level background: Both recently identified HLA-C-restricted and well-studied HLA-B-restricted CMV epitopes were used in the study.

This clonotype was observed a few times. Its antigen is not known. TCRdb called the reads again in MiXCR, with one record for every CDR3 protein. The data hold hundreds of thousands of distinct CDR3 sequences, with just under 30% observed a single time. This clonotype was sampled from a human donor in good health (CMV status not recorded). Some clones in this sample may be carry-over from other donors' samples. The sequences come from cultured PBMCs, collected from culture after CMV antigen stimulation.

In nucleotides, the CDR3 is TGTGCCTCCAAAGAGCAGTCGGCCCAGTCTGGAGCTTTCTTT. This gives the protein CASKEQSAQSGAFF. The chain has TRBV10-3 and TRBJ1-1, with unresolved D. This CDR3 has 14 amino acids. Germline V gene sequence: CDR1 ENHRY, CDR2 SYGVKD. V shed 11 bases and J shed 10 bases, with 26 bases lying between them.